Described below is a single T cell receptor beta chain sequence and its context. What it recognizes is unknown. Trimming took 5 bases from V and 2 from J; bases not matched to a gene: 5. Germline V gives CDR1 SGHAT, CDR2 FQNNGV. This CDR3 region has 14 residues. The repertoire was sequenced with immunoSEQ multiplex PCR; TCRdb's copy has only in-frame clones and lacks some. The data hold under 140,000 clones, with about 87% observed a single time. This sample stems from a study of T cell responses to AZD1222 COVID-19 vaccine. Study findings and constraints: Only a handful of AZD1222 recipients tested seropositive at baseline. In all cases, repertoires were sampled only after the peak T cell response. Spike was spanned by vaccine-associated CD4 TCRs, with dominance at 160-218 and 743-854.

The sequence was obtained from an adult in good health. This chain joins TRBV11-2 and TRBJ2-7, with 8 positions matching TRBD2. This specimen consisted of peripheral blood, obtained on day 0 of AZD1222 vaccination. The CDR3 is CASSQGLVPYEQYF. For the CDR3, the DNA is TGTGCCAGCAGCCAGGGACTAGTCCCCTACGAGCAGTACTTC.